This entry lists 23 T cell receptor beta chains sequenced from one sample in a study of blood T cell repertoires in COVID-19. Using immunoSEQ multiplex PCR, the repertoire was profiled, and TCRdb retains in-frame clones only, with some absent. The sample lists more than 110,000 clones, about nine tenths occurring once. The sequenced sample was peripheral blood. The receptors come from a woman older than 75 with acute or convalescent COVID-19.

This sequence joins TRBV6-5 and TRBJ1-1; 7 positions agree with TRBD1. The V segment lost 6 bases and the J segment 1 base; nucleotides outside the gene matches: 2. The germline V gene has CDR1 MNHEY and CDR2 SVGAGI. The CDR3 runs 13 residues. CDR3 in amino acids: CASSGTANTEAFF. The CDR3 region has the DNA TGTGCCAGCAGCGGGACAGCGAACACTGAAGCTTTCTTT.

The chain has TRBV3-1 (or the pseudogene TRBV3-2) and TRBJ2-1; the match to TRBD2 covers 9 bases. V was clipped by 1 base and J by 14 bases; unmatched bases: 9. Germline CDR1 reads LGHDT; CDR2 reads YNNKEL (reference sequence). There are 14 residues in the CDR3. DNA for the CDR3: TGTGCCAGCAGCCAAGCGGGGCTAGCGGGGAGTGAGTTCTTC. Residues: CASSQAGLAGSEFF.

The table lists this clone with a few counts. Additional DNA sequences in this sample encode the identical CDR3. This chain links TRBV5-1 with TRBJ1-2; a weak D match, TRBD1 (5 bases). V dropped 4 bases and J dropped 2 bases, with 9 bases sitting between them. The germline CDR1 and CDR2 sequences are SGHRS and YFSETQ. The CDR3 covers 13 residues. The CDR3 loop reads CASSPGGNYGYTF. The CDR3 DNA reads TGCGCCAGCAGCCCCGGGGGGAACTATGGCTACACCTTC. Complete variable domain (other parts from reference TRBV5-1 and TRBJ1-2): KAGVTQTPRYLIKTRGQQVTLSCSPISGHRSVSWYQQTPGQGLQFLFEYFSETQRNKGNFPGRFSGRQFSNSRSEMNVSTLELGDSALYLCASSPGGNYGYTFGSGTRLTVV.

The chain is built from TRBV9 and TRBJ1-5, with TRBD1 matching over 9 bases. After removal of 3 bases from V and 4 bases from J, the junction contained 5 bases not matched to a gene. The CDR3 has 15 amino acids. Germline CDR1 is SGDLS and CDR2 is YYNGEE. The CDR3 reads CASSAGTGRNQPQHF. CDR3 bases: TGTGCCAGCAGCGCCGGGACAGGGAGGAATCAGCCCCAGCATTTT.

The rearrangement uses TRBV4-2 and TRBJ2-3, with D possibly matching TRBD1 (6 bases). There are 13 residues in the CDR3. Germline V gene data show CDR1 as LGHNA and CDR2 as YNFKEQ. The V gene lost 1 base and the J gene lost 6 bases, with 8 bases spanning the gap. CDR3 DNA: TGTGCCAGCAGCCAAGTGGGGGCGGATACGCAGTATTTT. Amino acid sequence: CASSQVGADTQYF.

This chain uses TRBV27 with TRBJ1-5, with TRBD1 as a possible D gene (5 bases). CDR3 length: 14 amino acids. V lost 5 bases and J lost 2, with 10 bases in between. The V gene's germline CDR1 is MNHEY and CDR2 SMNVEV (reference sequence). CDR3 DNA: TGTGCCAGCAGTCTGGGGGGGGGCAATCAGCCCCAGCATTTT. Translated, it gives CASSLGGGNQPQHF.

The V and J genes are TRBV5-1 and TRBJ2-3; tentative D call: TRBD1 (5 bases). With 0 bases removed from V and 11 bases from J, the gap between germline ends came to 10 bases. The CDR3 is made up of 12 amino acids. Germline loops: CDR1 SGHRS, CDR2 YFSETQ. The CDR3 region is CASSLGQGLQYF. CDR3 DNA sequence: TGCGCCAGCAGCTTGGGGCAGGGCCTGCAGTATTTT.

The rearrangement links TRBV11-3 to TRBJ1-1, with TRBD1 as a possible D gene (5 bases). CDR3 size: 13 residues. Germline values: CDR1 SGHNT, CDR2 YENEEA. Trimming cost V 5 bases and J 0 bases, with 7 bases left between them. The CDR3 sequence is CASSPTVNTEAFF. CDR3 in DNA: TGTGCCAGCAGCCCGACAGTGAACACTGAAGCTTTCTTT.

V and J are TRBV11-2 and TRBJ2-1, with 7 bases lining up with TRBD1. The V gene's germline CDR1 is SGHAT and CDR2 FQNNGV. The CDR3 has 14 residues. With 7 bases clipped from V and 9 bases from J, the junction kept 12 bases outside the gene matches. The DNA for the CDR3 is TGTGCCAGCACCGGACAGGCCTACCTTTTTGAGCAGTTCTTC. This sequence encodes CASTGQAYLFEQFF.

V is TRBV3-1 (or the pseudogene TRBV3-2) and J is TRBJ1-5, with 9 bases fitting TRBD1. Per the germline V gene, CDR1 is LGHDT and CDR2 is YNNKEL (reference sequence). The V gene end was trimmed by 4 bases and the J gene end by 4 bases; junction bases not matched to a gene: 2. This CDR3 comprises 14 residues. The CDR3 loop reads CASSPGQGNQPQHF. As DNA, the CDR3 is TGTGCCAGCAGCCCGGGACAGGGTAATCAGCCCCAGCATTTT.

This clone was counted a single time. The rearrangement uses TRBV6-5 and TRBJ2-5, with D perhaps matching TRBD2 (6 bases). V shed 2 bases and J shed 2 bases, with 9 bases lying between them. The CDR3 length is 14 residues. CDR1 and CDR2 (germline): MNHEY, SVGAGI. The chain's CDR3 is CASSYLAWQETQYF. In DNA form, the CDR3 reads TGTGCCAGCAGTTACCTAGCGTGGCAAGAGACCCAGTACTTC.

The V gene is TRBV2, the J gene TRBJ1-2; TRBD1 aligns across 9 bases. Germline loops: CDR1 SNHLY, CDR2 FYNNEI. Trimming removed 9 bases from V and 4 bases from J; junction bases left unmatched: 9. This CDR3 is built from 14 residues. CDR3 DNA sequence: TGTGCCAGAGTCGCACAGGGGGCGGGCTATGGCTACACCTTC. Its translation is CARVAQGAGYGYTF.

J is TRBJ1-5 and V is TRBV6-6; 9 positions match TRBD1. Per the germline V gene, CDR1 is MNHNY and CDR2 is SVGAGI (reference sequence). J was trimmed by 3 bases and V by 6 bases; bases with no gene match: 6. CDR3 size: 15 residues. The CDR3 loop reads CASSSGTGNNQPQHF. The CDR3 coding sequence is TGTGCCAGCAGCTCCGGGACAGGGAACAATCAGCCCCAGCATTTT.

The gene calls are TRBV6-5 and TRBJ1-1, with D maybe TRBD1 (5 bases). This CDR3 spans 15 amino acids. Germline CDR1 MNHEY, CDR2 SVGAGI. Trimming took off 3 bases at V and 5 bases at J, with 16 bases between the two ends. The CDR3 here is CASSYRKAAGTEAFF. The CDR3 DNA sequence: TGTGCCAGCAGTTATCGGAAGGCAGCAGGGACTGAAGCTTTCTTT.

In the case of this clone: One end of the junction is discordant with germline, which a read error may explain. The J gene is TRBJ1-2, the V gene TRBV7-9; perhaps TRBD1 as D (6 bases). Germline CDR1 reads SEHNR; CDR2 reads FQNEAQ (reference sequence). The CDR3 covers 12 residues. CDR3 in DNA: TGTGCCAGCAACGACAGGAACTATGGCTACACTTTC. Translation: CASNDRNYGYTF.

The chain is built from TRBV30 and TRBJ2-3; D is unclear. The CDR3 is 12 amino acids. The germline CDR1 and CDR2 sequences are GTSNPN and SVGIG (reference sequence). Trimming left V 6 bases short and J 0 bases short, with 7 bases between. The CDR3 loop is CACRSSTDTQYF. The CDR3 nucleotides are TGTGCCTGCAGATCTAGCACAGATACGCAGTATTTT.

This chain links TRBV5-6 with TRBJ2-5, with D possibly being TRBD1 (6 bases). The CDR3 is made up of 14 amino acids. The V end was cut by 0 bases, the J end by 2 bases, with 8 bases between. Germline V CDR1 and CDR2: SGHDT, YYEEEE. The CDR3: CASSLDRVQETQYF. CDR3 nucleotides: TGTGCCAGCAGCTTGGACAGGGTGCAAGAGACCCAGTACTTC.

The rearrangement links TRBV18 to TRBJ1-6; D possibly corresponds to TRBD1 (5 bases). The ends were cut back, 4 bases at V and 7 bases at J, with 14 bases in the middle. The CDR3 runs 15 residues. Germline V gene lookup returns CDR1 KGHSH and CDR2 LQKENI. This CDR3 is CASSQTAAGNSPLHF. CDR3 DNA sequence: TGTGCCAGCTCACAGACAGCAGCTGGGAATTCACCCCTCCACTTT.

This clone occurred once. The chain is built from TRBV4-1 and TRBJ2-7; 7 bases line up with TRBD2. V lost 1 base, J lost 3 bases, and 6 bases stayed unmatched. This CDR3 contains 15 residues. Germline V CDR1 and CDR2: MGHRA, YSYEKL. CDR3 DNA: TGCGCCAGCAGCCAAGGAGGGGCTAGCGGCTACGAGCAGTACTTC. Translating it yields CASSQGGASGYEQYF.

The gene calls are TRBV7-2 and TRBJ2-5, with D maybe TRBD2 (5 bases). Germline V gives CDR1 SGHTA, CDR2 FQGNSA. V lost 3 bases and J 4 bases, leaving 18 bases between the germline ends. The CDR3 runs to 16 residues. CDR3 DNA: TGTGCCAGCAGCTTGCTCCCCCTTGGCGGAGGAGAGACCCAGTACTTC. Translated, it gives CASSLLPLGGGETQYF. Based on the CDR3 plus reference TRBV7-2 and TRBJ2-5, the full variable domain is GAGVSQSPSNKVTEKGKDVELRCDPISGHTALYWYRQSLGQGLEFLIYFQGNSAPDKSGLPSDRFSAERTGGSVSTLTIQRTQQEDSAVYLCASSLLPLGGGETQYFGPGTRLLVL.

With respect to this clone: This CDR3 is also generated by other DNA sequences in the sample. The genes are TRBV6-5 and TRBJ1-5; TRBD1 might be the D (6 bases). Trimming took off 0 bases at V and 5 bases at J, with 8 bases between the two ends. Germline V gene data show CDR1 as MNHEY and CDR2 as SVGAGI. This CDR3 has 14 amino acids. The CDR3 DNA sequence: TGTGCCAGCAGTTACTCGCAGGGGCATCAGCCCCAGCATTTT. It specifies CASSYSQGHQPQHF.

The CDR3 DNA reads as TGTGCCAGCAGCTTAGATACCGGCTCCTACAATGAGCAGTTCTTC. Protein: CASSLDTGSYNEQFF. This chain connects TRBV7-3 to TRBJ2-1; D remains unclear. Trimming cost V 2 bases and J 0 bases, with 8 bases left between them. CDR3 length: 15 residues. From germline, CDR1 is SGHTA and CDR2 FQGTGA.

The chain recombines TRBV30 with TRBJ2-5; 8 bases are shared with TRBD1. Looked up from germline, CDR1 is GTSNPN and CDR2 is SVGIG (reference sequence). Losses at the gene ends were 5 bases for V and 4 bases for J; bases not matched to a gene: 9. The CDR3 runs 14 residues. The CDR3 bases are TGTGCCTGGCACCGGACAGGGCTAGGAGAGACCCAGTACTTC. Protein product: CAWHRTGLGETQYF. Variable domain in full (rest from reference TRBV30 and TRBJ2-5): SQTIHQWPATLVQPVGSPLSLECTVEGTSNPNLYWYRQAAGRGLQLLFYSVGIGQISSEVPQNLSASRPQDRQFILSSKKLLLSDSGFYLCAWHRTGLGETQYFGPGTRLLVL.